What follows are 31 T cell receptor beta chains derived from one specimen sequenced in a study of blood T cell repertoires in COVID-19. Profiled with immunoSEQ multiplex PCR; TCRdb holds only in-frame clones, not every one. The sample shows 250,000 to 350,000 clones, more than 85% of them seen only once. Material for sequencing was peripheral blood. These receptors were taken from a woman under 40 with COVID-19, enrolled during active disease.

The J gene is TRBJ1-5, the V gene TRBV28, with 7 bases that match TRBD1. The CDR3 runs 15 residues. From germline, CDR1 is MDHEN and CDR2 SYDVKM. The ends lost 5 bases at V and 0 bases at J; junction bases unmatched: 4. For the CDR3, the DNA is TGTGCCAGCAGTAATGACAGGGCTAGCAATCAGCCCCAGCATTTT. As protein: CASSNDRASNQPQHF. The complete variable domain, with remaining parts taken from reference TRBV28 and TRBJ1-5, reads DVKVTQSSRYLVKRTGEKVFLECVQDMDHENMFWYRQDPGLGLRLIYFSYDVKMKEKGDIPEGYSVSREKKERFSLILESASTNQTSMYLCASSNDRASNQPQHFGDGTRLSIL.

The chain carries TRBV5-1 and TRBJ2-7; 7 bases line up with TRBD1. The CDR3 has 11 amino acids. Germline CDR1 and CDR2: SGHRS and YFSETQ. Losses at the gene ends were 3 bases for V and 11 bases for J; bases not matched to a gene: 5. The CDR3 DNA follows: TGCGCCAGCAGCTGGCGGCAGGGGGAGTACTTC. It specifies CASSWRQGEYF.

The CDR3 reads CASSPTGGNEKLFF. CDR3 DNA: TGCGCCAGCAGCCCTACAGGGGGCAATGAAAAACTGTTTTTT. The rearrangement links TRBV5-1 to TRBJ1-4; TRBD1 aligns across 9 bases. The CDR3 is 14 residues long. V lost 4 bases and J lost 5; bases outside the gene matches: 3. Germline assignment: CDR1 SGHRS and CDR2 YFSETQ.

V and J are TRBV7-3 and TRBJ1-3, with a weak D call TRBD1 (6 bases). Deletions cut 3 bases from V and 5 bases from J, with 14 bases between. Germline V CDR1 and CDR2: SGHTA, FQGTGA. This CDR3 has 15 residues. Here the CDR3 reads CASSFSRTVRNTIYF. The CDR3 DNA reads as TGTGCCAGCAGCTTTTCCAGGACAGTAAGAAACACCATATATTTT.

The rearrangement uses TRBV28 and TRBJ1-2; TRBD1 matches at 10 bases. CDR1 MDHEN and CDR2 SYDVKM come from the germline V gene. The CDR3 is 16 residues long. The V gene end was trimmed by 4 bases and the J gene end by 4 bases; junction bases not matched to a gene: 9. The CDR3 DNA reads TGTGCCAGCAGTTCCGCCTCGACAGGGGGCAGCTATGGCTACACCTTC. Amino acids: CASSSASTGGSYGYTF.

The rearrangement joins TRBV11-2 to TRBJ1-4; possibly TRBD1 for D (5 bases). The germline V and J ends were trimmed by 1 base and 7 bases, with 19 bases remaining between them. The CDR3 loop spans 17 amino acids. Germline assignment: CDR1 SGHAT and CDR2 FQNNGV. The CDR3 sequence: CASSLGGGLSQGEKLFF. CDR3 DNA sequence: TGTGCCAGCAGCTTAGGTGGCGGTCTCTCTCAGGGTGAAAAACTGTTTTTT.

The chain is built from TRBV5-7 and TRBJ1-2, with 8 bases identical to TRBD1. TRBV5-7 is an open reading frame whose function is uncertain. The CDR3 is 14 amino acids. After removal of 0 bases from V and 3 bases from J, the junction contained 1 base not matched to a gene. CDR3 protein: CASSLVDRDYGYTF. The CDR3 DNA is TGTGCCAGCAGCTTGGTGGACAGGGACTATGGCTACACCTTC.

This clone was picked up one time. V usage is TRBV18 and J usage is TRBJ1-1, with TRBD1 identical over 7 bases. The CDR3 totals 17 residues. Per germline, CDR1 KGHSH and CDR2 LQKENI. Trimming at V came to 3 bases and at J to 5 bases, leaving 15 bases not matched to a gene. The CDR3 nucleotides read TGTGCCAGCTCACCTGCTCTGACAGGGAACGCAGGGACTGAAGCTTTCTTT. Translated: CASSPALTGNAGTEAFF.

This chain connects TRBV14 to TRBJ1-2; no clear D gene. CDR1 and CDR2 (germline): SGHDN, FVKESK. V was clipped by 3 bases and J by 11 bases, with 16 bases between them. This CDR3 contains 13 residues. This CDR3 reads CASSQGFWQRYTF. DNA for the CDR3: TGTGCCAGCAGCCAGGGTTTCTGGCAGAGGTACACCTTC.

V and J are TRBV7-6 and TRBJ2-1; the match to TRBD2 covers 9 bases. Trimming at V came to 0 bases and at J to 5 bases, leaving 2 bases not matched to a gene. CDR1 and CDR2 from the germline V gene are SGHVS and FNYEAQ. This CDR3 comprises 15 residues. Here the CDR3 reads CASSLASGRNNEQFF. In DNA form, the CDR3 reads TGTGCCAGCAGCTTAGCCAGCGGGAGGAACAATGAGCAGTTCTTC.

The table lists this clone with a count of one. V gene TRBV18 combines with J gene TRBJ2-2, with 7 bases that match TRBD2. Unmatched junction bases numbered 9, after V lost 1 base and J lost 4 bases. The CDR3 sequence is 17 residues long. Germline V lookup: CDR1 KGHSH, CDR2 LQKENI. Here the CDR3 DNA reads TGTGCCAGCTCACCACTCACCGGGACTACGAGCACCGGGGAGCTGTTTTTT. Its translation: CASSPLTGTTSTGELFF.

This clone was detected once. The rearrangement joins TRBV29-1 to TRBJ2-3; 16 nucleotides align to TRBD2. Germline-derived CDR1 and CDR2 are SQVTM and ANQGSEA. Trimming cost V 7 bases and J 4 bases; bases outside gene matches: 2. The CDR3 is 14 amino acids. The CDR3 protein is CSAGTSGRADTQYF. As DNA, the CDR3 is TGCAGCGCCGGGACTAGCGGGAGGGCAGATACGCAGTATTTT.

The chain couples TRBV6-5 to TRBJ1-2; TRBD1 agrees at 7 bases. This CDR3 spans 13 amino acids. After removal of 7 bases from V and 7 bases from J, the junction contained 9 bases not matched to a gene. Per the germline V gene, CDR1 is MNHEY and CDR2 is SVGAGI. In nucleotides, the CDR3 is TGTGCCAGCAAGGCAGGGGGGTATGGTGGCTACACCTTC. It yields the protein CASKAGGYGGYTF.

The J gene is TRBJ1-5, the V gene TRBV19; D call uncertain. The CDR3 length is 12 residues. The ends were cut back, 5 bases at V and 3 bases at J, with 5 bases in the middle. Germline V gene sequence: CDR1 LNHDA, CDR2 SQIVND (reference sequence). The CDR3 bases are TGTGCCAGTAGTCCCTACAATCAGCCCCAGCATTTT. Translating it yields CASSPYNQPQHF.

The chain links TRBV27 to TRBJ1-6; 10 nucleotides match TRBD1. In germline, CDR1 is MNHEY, CDR2 SMNVEV (reference sequence). V lost 8 bases to trimming and J lost 5 bases; unmatched junction nucleotides: 6. The CDR3 covers 15 residues. CDR3 sequence reads: CASSSDRGNNSPLHF. The CDR3 DNA is TGTGCCAGCTCCTCGGACAGGGGGAATAATTCACCCCTCCACTTT.

The chain joins TRBV15 to TRBJ2-7; 7 nucleotides agree with TRBD1. With V trimmed by 2 bases and J by 3 bases, 10 bases remained unmatched. The CDR3 sequence is 16 residues long. Looked up from germline, CDR1 is LNHNV and CDR2 is YYDKDF (reference sequence). CDR3 loop: CATSRPRQGVIYEQYF. The DNA for the CDR3 is TGTGCCACCAGCAGACCGCGCCAGGGGGTGATCTACGAGCAGTACTTC.

In its sample, this clone was seen a few times. The V gene is TRBV4-2, the J gene TRBJ2-7, with a possible D match to TRBD1 (6 bases). V lost 0 bases to trimming and J lost 6 bases, with 12 bases between them. The CDR3 is 14 residues long. The germline CDR1 and CDR2 sequences are LGHNA and YNFKEQ. This chain's CDR3 is CASSQDLGGREQYF. For the CDR3, the DNA is TGTGCCAGCAGCCAAGATCTAGGGGGACGCGAGCAGTACTTC.

The rearrangement joins TRBV5-5 to TRBJ2-1; TRBD2 agrees at 8 bases. CDR1 and CDR2 from the germline V gene are SGHKS and YYEKEE (reference sequence). The CDR3 consists of 15 residues. The trim removed 1 base at V and 7 bases at J, leaving 7 bases unmatched. DNA of the CDR3: TGTGCCAGCAGCTTGTCCAGCGGGAGAATGAATGAGCAGTTCTTC. Translating gives CASSLSSGRMNEQFF.

The chain employs TRBV28 and TRBJ1-3; 10 nucleotides align to TRBD1. Germline V CDR1 and CDR2: MDHEN, SYDVKM. There are 15 residues in the CDR3. The V and J ends lost 6 bases and 4 bases, in that order; junction bases with no gene match: 6. This CDR3 is CASSRQGAGGNTIYF. As DNA, the CDR3 is TGTGCCAGCAGCCGACAGGGGGCGGGGGGAAACACCATATATTTT.

The chain joins TRBV15 to TRBJ2-7, with 7 bases identical to TRBD1. Germline V gene data show CDR1 as LNHNV and CDR2 as YYDKDF (reference sequence). V lost 5 bases and J lost 5; bases outside the gene matches: 6. CDR3 length: 13 amino acids. In DNA form, the CDR3 reads TGTGCCACCAGCCGCACGACAGGGAACGAGCAGTACTTC. It codes for CATSRTTGNEQYF.

The V and J genes are TRBV7-7 and TRBJ2-1; D might be TRBD2 (6 bases). The V and J ends lost 0 bases and 9 bases respectively, with 12 bases between them. Germline assignment: CDR1 SSHAT and CDR2 FNYEAQ (reference sequence). The CDR3 runs 14 residues. The CDR3 spells CASSLAGDSSEQFF. CDR3 DNA: TGTGCCAGCAGCTTAGCGGGGGACTCTAGTGAGCAGTTCTTC.

The chain recombines TRBV28 with TRBJ1-3; D not certain. CDR1 and CDR2 from the germline V gene are MDHEN and SYDVKM. Deletions cut 5 bases from V and 0 bases from J, with 11 bases between. This CDR3 has 15 amino acids. The DNA of the CDR3 is TGTGCCAGCAGTCCTCCCCCAGGCTCTGGAAACACCATATATTTT. Protein: CASSPPPGSGNTIYF.

Concerning this clone itself: The sample has other DNA sequences that encode this CDR3 too. The CDR3 coding sequence is TGTGCCTGGAGGACAGGGGGCAATCAGCCCCAGCATTTT. It translates to CAWRTGGNQPQHF. The chain has TRBV30 and TRBJ1-5; 8 bases match TRBD1. CDR3 length equals 13 residues. V gave up 3 bases and J gave up 2 bases; unmatched junction bases: 0. Germline V gives CDR1 GTSNPN, CDR2 SVGIG (reference sequence).

This chain uses TRBV29-1 with TRBJ2-3; 8 bases are shared with TRBD1. Losses at the gene ends were 6 bases for V and 0 bases for J; bases not matched to a gene: 11. The CDR3 has 16 residues. Germline V lookup: CDR1 SQVTM, CDR2 ANQGSEA. The CDR3 sequence is CSVPGGEGFSTDTQYF. The CDR3 DNA reads TGCAGCGTCCCAGGGGGCGAGGGGTTTAGCACAGATACGCAGTATTTT.

This clone was counted only a few times. V usage is TRBV9 and J usage is TRBJ1-5; 7 nucleotides match TRBD1. After removal of 3 bases from V and 5 bases from J, the junction contained 5 bases not matched to a gene. CDR3 length equals 14 residues. CDR1 is SGDLS, CDR2 YYNGEE, per germline. The CDR3 DNA sequence: TGTGCCAGCAGCGCGACAGGGCACGATCAGCCCCAGCATTTT. Protein: CASSATGHDQPQHF.

The chain recombines TRBV19 with TRBJ1-1, with TRBD1 as a possible D gene (6 bases). Germline V gives CDR1 LNHDA, CDR2 SQIVND (reference sequence). Trimming removed 4 bases at V and 6 bases at J, with 18 bases between. This CDR3 is 15 amino acids long. The CDR3 DNA sequence: TGTGCCAGTAGTACTTCCGTGGGGGCAGGGGCTGAAGCTTTCTTT. Its protein is CASSTSVGAGAEAFF.

This clone was seen only once. The rearrangement uses TRBV5-1 and TRBJ2-2; the D gene is possibly TRBD1 (7 bases). CDR1 SGHRS and CDR2 YFSETQ come from the germline V gene. V lost 4 bases to trimming and J lost 4 bases, with 14 bases between them. This CDR3 is built from 15 residues. The CDR3 DNA reads TGCGCCAGCAGCCAGGGGGGTCAAGGCACCGGGGAGCTGTTTTTT. It translates to CASSQGGQGTGELFF.

The chain has TRBV5-1 and TRBJ1-6; no clear D. Trimming removed 4 bases from V and 7 bases from J, with 12 bases in between. Germline V CDR1 and CDR2: SGHRS, YFSETQ. The CDR3 length is 14 residues. The CDR3 DNA reads as TGCGCCAGCAGCCTGCCTGACATAAATTCACCCCTCCACTTT. This translates into CASSLPDINSPLHF.

V usage is TRBV29-1 and J usage is TRBJ2-1, with TRBD1 identical over 7 bases. There are 15 residues in the CDR3. With 6 bases clipped from V and 4 bases from J, the junction kept 12 bases outside the gene matches. Germline loops: CDR1 SQVTM, CDR2 ANQGSEA. The CDR3, as DNA: TGCAGCGTCCCCAGGGGGACAATGACGTACAATGAGCAGTTCTTC. Amino acid sequence: CSVPRGTMTYNEQFF.

The chain couples TRBV28 to TRBJ2-3; 11 bases are shared with TRBD2. The trim removed 5 bases at V and 5 bases at J, leaving 9 bases unmatched. This CDR3 spans 16 amino acids. The germline gives CDR1 MDHEN, CDR2 SYDVKM. The CDR3 coding sequence is TGTGCCAGCAGTACCCATACCGGGACTAGCGGAGATACGCAGTATTTT. Translation gives CASSTHTGTSGDTQYF. The full variable domain, completed using reference TRBV28 and TRBJ2-3, is DVKVTQSSRYLVKRTGEKVFLECVQDMDHENMFWYRQDPGLGLRLIYFSYDVKMKEKGDIPEGYSVSREKKERFSLILESASTNQTSMYLCASSTHTGTSGDTQYFGPGTRLTVL.

On this clone itself: A read error may produce the germline difference seen at one junction end. This chain uses TRBV7-9 with TRBJ2-5; possibly TRBD2 for D (5 bases). This CDR3 has 14 residues. CDR1 is SEHNR, CDR2 FQNEAQ, per germline (reference sequence). The CDR3 sequence is CASNLGSAQETQYF. CDR3 sequence (DNA): TGTGCCAGCAACTTAGGTAGCGCCCAAGAGACCCAGTACTTC.